This TCR beta chain was obtained from a study of blood T cells in healthy people across ages. Findings of the study overall: A strong correlation between TCR beta diversity and naive T cell percentage was seen. Long-lived donors carried more naive CD4+ cells and greater diversity than aged donors.

Notes on this clonotype: As yet, its antigen is unknown.

Primers used in a second PCR of roughly 6 to 11 cycles were a sample-barcoded 5' primer and a J-beta primer mix. A template-switch adaptor that had 12 random nucleotides put a tag on each cDNA molecule. MiXCR, applied by TCRdb to the 5' RACE reads, yields one record per CDR3 protein. The top ten clones hold roughly 30% of a sample with hundreds of thousands of distinct CDR3 sequences, about 52% of them seen once. The CDR3 has 14 amino acids. V lost 5 bases to trimming and J lost 3 bases; unmatched junction nucleotides: 5. Germline CDR1 SGHTA, CDR2 FQGNSA. The sample taken for sequencing was blood. This rearrangement joins TRBV7-2 to TRBJ2-5, with TRBD2 matching over 8 bases. The clonotype comes from an older woman in good health. CDR3 nucleotides: TGTGCCAGCAGCCCCCGGGGGGGTAAAGAGACCCAGTACTTC. This sequence encodes CASSPRGGKETQYF.